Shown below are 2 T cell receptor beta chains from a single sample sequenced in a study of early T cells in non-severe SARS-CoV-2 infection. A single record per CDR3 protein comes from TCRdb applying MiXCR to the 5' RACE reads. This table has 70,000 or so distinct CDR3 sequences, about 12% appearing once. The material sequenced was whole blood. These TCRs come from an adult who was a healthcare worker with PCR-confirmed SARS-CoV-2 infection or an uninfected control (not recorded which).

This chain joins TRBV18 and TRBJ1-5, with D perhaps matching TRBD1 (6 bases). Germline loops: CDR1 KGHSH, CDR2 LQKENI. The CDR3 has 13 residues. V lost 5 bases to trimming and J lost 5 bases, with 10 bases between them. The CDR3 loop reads CASSADSDQPQHF. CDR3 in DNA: TGTGCCAGCTCAGCGGACAGCGATCAGCCCCAGCATTTT.

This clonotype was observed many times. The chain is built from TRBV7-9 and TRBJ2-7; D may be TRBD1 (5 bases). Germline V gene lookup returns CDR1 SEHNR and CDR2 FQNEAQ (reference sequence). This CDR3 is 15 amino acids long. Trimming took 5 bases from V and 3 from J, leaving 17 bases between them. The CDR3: CASSQGASLLYEQYF. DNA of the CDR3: TGTGCCAGCAGCCAGGGTGCGTCTCTCCTCTACGAGCAGTACTTC.